The source of this T cell receptor (beta chain) is a study of cytomegalovirus exposure and HLA in healthy donors. The CDR3 has 15 residues. Germline CDR1 reads SGDLS; CDR2 reads YYNGEE. Deletions cut 3 bases from V and 4 bases from J, with 14 bases between. Vbeta (60) and Jbeta (13) primers were used in the PCR. Sequencing used immunoSEQ multiplex PCR; TCRdb keeps in-frame clones, though not all of them. The sample yields a few hundred thousand clones, under 90% seen once. Study-level points and caveats: The CMV antigen specificity of a few CMV-associated chains was confirmed through in vitro analysis.

Details on this clone: Its target is not known.

Specimen: PBMCs. The sequence was obtained from a girl aged 2-10 years in good health and CMV-seronegative. The V call is TRBV9, the J call TRBJ1-3; a weak D match, TRBD1 (5 bases). The CDR3 nucleotides read TGTGCCAGCAGCGGGGGGGGGACGGAGGGAAACACCATATATTTT. This encodes CASSGGGTEGNTIYF.